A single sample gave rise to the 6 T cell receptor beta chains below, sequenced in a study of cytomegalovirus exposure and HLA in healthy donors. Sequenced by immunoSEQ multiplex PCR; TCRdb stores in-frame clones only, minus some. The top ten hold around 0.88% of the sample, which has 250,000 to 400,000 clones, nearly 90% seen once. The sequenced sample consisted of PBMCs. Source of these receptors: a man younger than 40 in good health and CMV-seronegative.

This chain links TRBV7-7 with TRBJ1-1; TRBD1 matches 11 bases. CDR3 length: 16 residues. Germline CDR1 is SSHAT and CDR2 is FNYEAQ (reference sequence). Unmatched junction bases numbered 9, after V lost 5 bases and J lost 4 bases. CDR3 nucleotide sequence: TGTGCCAGCAGCCTCGGACAGGGGGCGCCGACCACTGAAGCTTTCTTT. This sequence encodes CASSLGQGAPTTEAFF.

The CDR3 DNA reads as TGTGCCAGCAGCTTAGGACTAGCGGGGCCCTACGAGCAGTACTTC. Its protein is CASSLGLAGPYEQYF. This chain connects TRBV5-6 to TRBJ2-7; 12 bases are a match to TRBD2. This CDR3 comprises 15 residues. Germline assignment: CDR1 SGHDT and CDR2 YYEEEE. V was pared by 2 bases and J by 2 bases, with 2 bases of the junction left unmatched.

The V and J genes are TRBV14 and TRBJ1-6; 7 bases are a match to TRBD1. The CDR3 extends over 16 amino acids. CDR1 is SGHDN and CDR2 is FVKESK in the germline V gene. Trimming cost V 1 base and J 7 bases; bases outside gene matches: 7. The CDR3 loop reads CASSQVGTARNSPLHF. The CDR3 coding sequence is TGTGCCAGCAGCCAAGTTGGGACAGCCAGGAATTCACCCCTCCACTTT.

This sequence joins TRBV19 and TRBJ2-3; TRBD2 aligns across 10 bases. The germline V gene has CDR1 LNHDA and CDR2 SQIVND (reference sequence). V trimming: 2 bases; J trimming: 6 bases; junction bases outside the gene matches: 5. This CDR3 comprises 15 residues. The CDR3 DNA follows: TGTGCCAGTAGTATAAGTAGCGGGGGGCCGGATACGCAGTATTTT. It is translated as CASSISSGGPDTQYF.

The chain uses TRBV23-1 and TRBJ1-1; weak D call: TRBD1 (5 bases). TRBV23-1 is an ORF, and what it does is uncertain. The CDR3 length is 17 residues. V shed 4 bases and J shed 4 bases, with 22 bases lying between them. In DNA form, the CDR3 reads TGCGCCAGCAGTCCCCCGTGGCGGAGTAGGACAAGCACTGAAGCTTTCTTT. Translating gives CASSPPWRSRTSTEAFF.

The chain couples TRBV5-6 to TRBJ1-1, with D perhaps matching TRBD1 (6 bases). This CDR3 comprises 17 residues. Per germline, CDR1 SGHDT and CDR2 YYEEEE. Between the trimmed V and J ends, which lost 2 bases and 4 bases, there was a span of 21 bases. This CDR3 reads CASSFLTGQGSSTEAFF. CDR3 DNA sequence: TGTGCCAGCAGCTTTTTAACGGGACAAGGTTCCTCCACTGAAGCTTTCTTT.